This TCR beta chain was identified during a study of Graves' ophthalmopathy and Graves' hyperthyroidism (dated by TCRdb to 2016 to 2019). Regarding the complete study: Hyperthyroidism was considered stable if no progression to ophthalmopathy occurred within 18 months of follow-up. The study used TCR beta repertoire signatures to distinguish Graves' ophthalmopathy from Graves' hyperthyroidism and to predict progression to ophthalmopathy. For independent validation, a separate cohort was made up of approximately 19 hyperthyroidism patients plus 17 patients who later progressed from hyperthyroidism to ophthalmopathy. Following sampling, methimazole starting at 30 mg daily was administered to hyperthyroidism patients, and high-dose intravenous methylprednisolone was administered to ophthalmopathy patients. In total, under 150 blood samples were TCR-sequenced: approximately 42 ophthalmopathy, some 75 hyperthyroidism and about 17 hyperthyroidism-to-ophthalmopathy patients. In roughly 6 hyperthyroidism patients, T-cell repertoires of thyroid tissue and blood were compared. To explore V-J signatures that distinguish ophthalmopathy from hyperthyroidism, a discovery set of 100 patients was enrolled, made up of around 40 with ophthalmopathy and under 65 with stable hyperthyroidism. Summary of the overall study and its limitations: Among expanded thyroid clonotypes with frequency above 0.001, most also showed up in blood, which suggests that blood repertoires may reflect the thyroid immune response. In cross-validation, the 13-signature model distinguished ophthalmopathy from stable hyperthyroidism with 85% to 90% sensitivity and just under 84% specificity, and in the test set the corresponding values were roughly 80% and 76%. In validation, the model predicted ophthalmopathy progression with more than 55% sensitivity and about 73% specificity; 12 predicted patients were CT-confirmed with GO in a median of approximately 6.2 months. No statistical method was used to set the sample size in advance, and the investigators knew which group each participant was assigned to.

In regard to this clonotype: The antigen it recognizes is unknown. Base qualities are missing; no much larger clone stands one base away.

For repertoire sequencing, TCR beta CDR3 regions were amplified from RNA transcripts. HTBI primers and the Qiagen OneStep RT-PCR kit were used in a first-round RT-PCR, which was followed by a second-round multiplex PCR, size selection and purification. Libraries were sequenced paired-end with 100 bp reads on an Illumina HiSeq2000. The original pipeline was this. SOAPnuke was used to process the reads, removing any read that contained adapters or uncalled bases, had a mean Phred below 15, or lacked an exact match to the constant primer or identifier. COPE v1.2.5 was used to merge the high-quality paired reads. Each unique nucleotide sequence was defined as a clonotype, and clonotypes were aligned to IMGT TRB V, D and J references with MiTCR v1.1. The analysis was limited to V-J combinations with a frequency above 0.0001, which together covered about 99% of the repertoires. For each V-J combination, a TCR clonal expansion and chaos score was defined as the ratio of F50 clonal expansion to chaos observed in the TCRdist matrix. Welch's t-statistics and random forest were used to reduce features to approximately 13 V-J combinations, which were fed into a naive Bayes classifier. The Morisita-Horn index was used to measure how similar the thyroid and blood repertoires were. In-frame beta chains were kept once TCRdb had trimmed the public reads at Q25 with fastp and called clones with MiXCR. Here each entry gathers all rows of one CDR3 protein and keeps the most common genes and DNA. None of the V and J calls come from the authors' own analysis; TCRdb made them. Present in this sample are approximately 1.2 million distinct CDR3 sequences, about 40% of which were seen just once. The top ten clonotypes cover around 10% of the sample.

Hyperthyroidism patients were newly diagnosed, with disease duration under 2 months, and aged 18 to 65 years. Patients with other autoimmune diseases, uncontrolled infections, pregnancy or lactation were excluded from the study. Clinical symptoms, serum thyroxine, TRAb, thyroid ultrasound and orbital computed tomography formed the basis of the diagnosis. Total RNA was extracted using Trizol reagent, and RNA quality was checked on an Agilent 2100 Bioanalyzer. Sequenced material: peripheral blood or thyroid tissue (not recorded which). This sequence was found in an adult man with Graves' hyperthyroidism.

The CDR3 is CASSSDRLTEAFF. The nucleotides are TGTGCCAGCAGCTCGGACAGACTCACTGAAGCTTTCTTT. The chain is assembled from TRBV7-9 and TRBJ1-1, and TRBD1 may be the D gene, going by 6 matching bases. The germline V gene (reference sequence) provides CDR1 SEHNR and CDR2 FQNEAQ. V and J lose 4 bases and 4 bases, and a span of 10 bases separates them. The CDR3 contains 13 residues, cysteine and phenylalanine counted. Left in the record is the CDR3 DNA by itself, 39 bases read in frame from the first base.